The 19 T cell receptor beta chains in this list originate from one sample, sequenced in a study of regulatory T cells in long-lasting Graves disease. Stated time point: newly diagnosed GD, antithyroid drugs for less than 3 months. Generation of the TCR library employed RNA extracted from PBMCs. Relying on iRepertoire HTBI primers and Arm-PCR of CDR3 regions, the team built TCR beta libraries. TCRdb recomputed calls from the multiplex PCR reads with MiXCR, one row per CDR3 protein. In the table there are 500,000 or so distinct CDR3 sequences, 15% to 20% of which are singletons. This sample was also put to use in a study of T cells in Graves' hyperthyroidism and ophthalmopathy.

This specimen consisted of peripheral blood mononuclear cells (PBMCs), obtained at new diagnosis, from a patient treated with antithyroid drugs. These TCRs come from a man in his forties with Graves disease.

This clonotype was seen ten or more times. In DNA, the CDR3 is TGTGCCAGCAGCTCAAGTGATTATGAGCAGTTCTTC. Its translation: CASSSSDYEQFF. The chain links TRBV28 to TRBJ2-1; unclear D gene. CDR3 length: 12 residues. Trimming cost V 6 bases and J 8 bases, with 11 bases left between them. Germline CDR1 reads MDHEN; CDR2 reads SYDVKM.

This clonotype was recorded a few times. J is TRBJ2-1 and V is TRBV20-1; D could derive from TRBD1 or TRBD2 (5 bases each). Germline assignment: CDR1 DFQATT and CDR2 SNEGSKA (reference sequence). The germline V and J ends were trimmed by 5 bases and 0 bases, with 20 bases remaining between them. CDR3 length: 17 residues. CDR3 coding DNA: TGCAGTGCTTGGGACCCCAGGTCGACAATCTCCTACAATGAGCAGTTCTTC. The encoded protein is CSAWDPRSTISYNEQFF.

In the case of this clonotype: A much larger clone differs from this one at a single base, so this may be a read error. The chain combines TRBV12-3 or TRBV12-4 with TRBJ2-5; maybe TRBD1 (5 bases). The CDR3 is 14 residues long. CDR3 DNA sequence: TGTGCCGGCAGCAAGAGGACACTCCAAGAGACCCAGTACTTC. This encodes CAGSKRTLQETQYF.

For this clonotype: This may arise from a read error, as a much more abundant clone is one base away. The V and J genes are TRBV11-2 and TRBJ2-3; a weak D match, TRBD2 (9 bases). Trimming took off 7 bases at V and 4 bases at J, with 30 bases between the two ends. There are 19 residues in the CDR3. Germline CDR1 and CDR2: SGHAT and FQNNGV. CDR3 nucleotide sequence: TGTGCCAGCATGGGCGGAGGACAGGGTAGCGGGAGATCGGCAGATACGCAGTATTTT. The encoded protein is CASMGGGQGSGRSADTQYF.

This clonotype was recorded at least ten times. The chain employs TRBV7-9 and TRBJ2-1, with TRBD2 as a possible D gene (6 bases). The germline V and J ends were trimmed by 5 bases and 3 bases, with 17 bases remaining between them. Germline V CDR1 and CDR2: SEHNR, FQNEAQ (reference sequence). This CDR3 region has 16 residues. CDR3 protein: CASSPPKAGFYNEQFF. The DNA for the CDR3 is TGTGCCAGCAGCCCCCCAAAGGCGGGGTTCTACAATGAGCAGTTCTTC.

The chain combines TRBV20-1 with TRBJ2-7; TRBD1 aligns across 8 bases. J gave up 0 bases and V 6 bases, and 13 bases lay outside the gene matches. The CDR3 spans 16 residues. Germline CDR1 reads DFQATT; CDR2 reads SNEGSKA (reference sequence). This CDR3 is CSAIARQGFLSYEQYF. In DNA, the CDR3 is TGCAGTGCCATTGCCCGACAGGGGTTCCTCTCCTACGAGCAGTACTTC.

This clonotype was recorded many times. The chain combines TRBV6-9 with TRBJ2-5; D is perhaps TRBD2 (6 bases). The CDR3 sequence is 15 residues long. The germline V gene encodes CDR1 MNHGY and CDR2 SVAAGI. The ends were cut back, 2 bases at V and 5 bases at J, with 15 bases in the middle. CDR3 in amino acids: CASSYKRRVWETQYF. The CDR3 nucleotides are TGTGCCAGCAGTTATAAACGGAGGGTTTGGGAGACCCAGTACTTC.

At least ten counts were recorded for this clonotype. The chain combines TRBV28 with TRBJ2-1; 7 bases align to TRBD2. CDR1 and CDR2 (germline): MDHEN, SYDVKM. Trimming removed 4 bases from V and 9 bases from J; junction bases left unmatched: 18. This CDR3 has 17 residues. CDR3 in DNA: TGTGCCAGCAGTTCCCAGCCCCCCGGGAGGCTCCTCCGTGAGCAGTTCTTC. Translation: CASSSQPPGRLLREQFF.

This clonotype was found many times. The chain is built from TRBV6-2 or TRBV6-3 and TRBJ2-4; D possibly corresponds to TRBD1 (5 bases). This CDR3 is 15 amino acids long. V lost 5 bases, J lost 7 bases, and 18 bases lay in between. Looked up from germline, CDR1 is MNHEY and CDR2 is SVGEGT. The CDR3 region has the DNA TGTGCCAGCAGTGAAAGGGGAAGGGAATGGAACATTCAGTACTTC. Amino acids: CASSERGREWNIQYF.

This chain's CDR3 is CASSLYGARYGYTF. CDR3 DNA sequence: TGTGCCAGCAGTTTATATGGTGCTCGCTATGGCTACACCTTC. This sequence joins TRBV28 and TRBJ1-2; the D is unclear. The germline V gene has CDR1 MDHEN and CDR2 SYDVKM. V gave up 1 base and J gave up 4 bases, with 10 bases separating them. The length of the CDR3 is 14 residues.

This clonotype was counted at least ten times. The CDR3 loop reads CASSLTTGEGYEQYF. Here the CDR3 DNA reads TGCGCCAGCAGTCTAACCACAGGGGAAGGCTACGAGCAGTACTTC. This sequence joins TRBV5-1 and TRBJ2-7, with TRBD1 identical over 7 bases. The CDR3 totals 15 residues. Unmatched junction bases numbered 11, after V lost 5 bases and J lost 3 bases. Germline-derived CDR1 and CDR2 are SGHRS and YFSETQ.

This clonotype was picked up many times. CDR3 sequence reads: CASSAPPGLNYEQYF. CDR3 nucleotide sequence: TGTGCCAGCAGTGCCCCCCCGGGACTAAACTACGAGCAGTACTTC. The V call is TRBV2, the J call TRBJ2-7, with 7 bases fitting TRBD2. After removal of 4 bases from V and 3 bases from J, the junction contained 9 bases not matched to a gene. This CDR3 has 15 residues. Germline V gives CDR1 SNHLY, CDR2 FYNNEI.

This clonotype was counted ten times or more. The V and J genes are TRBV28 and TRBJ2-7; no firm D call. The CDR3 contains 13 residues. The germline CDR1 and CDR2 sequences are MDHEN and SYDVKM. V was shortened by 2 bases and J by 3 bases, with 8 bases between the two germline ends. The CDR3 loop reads CASSLQQSYEQYF. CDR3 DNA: TGTGCCAGCAGTTTACAACAGAGCTACGAGCAGTACTTC.

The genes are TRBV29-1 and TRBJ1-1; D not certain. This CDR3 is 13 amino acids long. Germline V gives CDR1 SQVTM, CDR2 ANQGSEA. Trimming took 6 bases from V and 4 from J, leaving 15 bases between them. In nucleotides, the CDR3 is TGCAGCGTGGCCGGTGGAATGGGCACTGAAGCTTTCTTT. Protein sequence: CSVAGGMGTEAFF.

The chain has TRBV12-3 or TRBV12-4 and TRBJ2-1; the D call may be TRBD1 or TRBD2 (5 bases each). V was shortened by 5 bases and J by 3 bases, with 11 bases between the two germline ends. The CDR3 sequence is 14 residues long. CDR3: CASSTGPRYNEQFF. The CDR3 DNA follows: TGTGCCAGCAGTACGGGACCCCGCTACAATGAGCAGTTCTTC.

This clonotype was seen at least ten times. In DNA form, the CDR3 reads TGTGCCAGCTCACCACGTTTAAACAGCCAAGAGACCCAGTACTTC. It codes for CASSPRLNSQETQYF. This chain connects TRBV18 to TRBJ2-5; no firm D call. Between the trimmed V and J ends, which lost 1 base and 1 base, there was a span of 10 bases. In germline, CDR1 is KGHSH, CDR2 LQKENI. This CDR3 has 15 amino acids.

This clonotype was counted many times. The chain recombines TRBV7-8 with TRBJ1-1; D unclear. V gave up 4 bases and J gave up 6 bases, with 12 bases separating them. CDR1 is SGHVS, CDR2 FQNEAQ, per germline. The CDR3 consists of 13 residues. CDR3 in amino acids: CASSYRGFPEAFF. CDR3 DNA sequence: TGTGCCAGCAGCTACCGAGGTTTTCCTGAAGCTTTCTTT.

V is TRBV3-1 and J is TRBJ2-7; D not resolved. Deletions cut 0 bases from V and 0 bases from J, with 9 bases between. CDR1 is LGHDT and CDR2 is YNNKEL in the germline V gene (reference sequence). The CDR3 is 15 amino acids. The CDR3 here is CASSQELTGSYEQYF. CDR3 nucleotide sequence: TGTGCCAGCAGCCAAGAACTAACTGGCTCCTACGAGCAGTACTTC.

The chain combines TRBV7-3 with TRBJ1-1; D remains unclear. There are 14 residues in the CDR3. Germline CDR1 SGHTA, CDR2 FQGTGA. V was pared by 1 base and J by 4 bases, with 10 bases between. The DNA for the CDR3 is TGTGCCAGCAGCTTAATGAGCGGTAGCACTGAAGCTTTCTTT. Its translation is CASSLMSGSTEAFF. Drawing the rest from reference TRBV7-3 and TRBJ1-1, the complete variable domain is GAGVSQTPSNKVTEKGKYVELRCDPISGHTALYWYRQSLGQGPEFLIYFQGTGAADDSGLPNDRFFAVRPEGSVSTLKIQRTERGDSAVYLCASSLMSGSTEAFFGQGTRLTVV.